The next 5 T cell receptor beta chains were all read from a single sample in a study of siplizumab effects on memory and regulatory T cells. Here immunoSEQ multiplex PCR was the method, and the copy in TCRdb shows in-frame clones only, minus some. Of 90,000 to 95,000 clones in the sample, roughly 97% were seen once. The sequenced sample was naive CD4+ T cells sorted from blood. Source of these receptors: a human donor in good health.

The chain employs TRBV25-1 and TRBJ2-7, with 10 positions matching TRBD1. Germline V gene lookup returns CDR1 MGHDK and CDR2 SYGVNS. CDR3 length equals 15 residues. The J segment lost 2 bases and the V segment lost 3 bases, leaving 4 bases of the junction unmatched. The CDR3 nucleotides read TGTGCCAGCAGTGACACCGGGACAGGGGCCTACGAGCAGTACTTC. Protein sequence: CASSDTGTGAYEQYF.

V gene TRBV2 combines with J gene TRBJ2-5; 8 nucleotides align to TRBD1. The CDR3 extends over 15 amino acids. The J segment lost 5 bases and the V segment lost 5 bases, leaving 10 bases of the junction unmatched. The germline gives CDR1 SNHLY, CDR2 FYNNEI. The CDR3 loop is CASSQDRGETETQYF. The CDR3 DNA sequence: TGTGCCAGCAGTCAAGACAGGGGTGAAACGGAGACCCAGTACTTC.

The chain employs TRBV6-5 and TRBJ2-1, with 14 bases aligning to TRBD2. Germline trimming cut 7 bases from V and 8 bases from J; bases unmatched to any gene: 7. The CDR3 sequence is 15 residues long. The germline CDR1 and CDR2 sequences are MNHEY and SVGAGI. The CDR3: CASTWTSGGRDEQFF. CDR3 coding DNA: TGTGCCAGCACCTGGACTAGCGGGGGGAGGGATGAGCAGTTCTTC.

The V and J genes are TRBV6-5 and TRBJ1-2; 7 bases fit TRBD1. In germline, CDR1 is MNHEY, CDR2 SVGAGI. The CDR3 is 14 residues long. Trimming cost V 6 bases and J 4 bases; bases outside gene matches: 8. CDR3: CASSPDRVSYGYTF. The CDR3, as DNA: TGTGCCAGCAGCCCCGACAGGGTCTCCTATGGCTACACCTTC.

This rearrangement joins TRBV7-2 to TRBJ1-2; D might be TRBD1 (5 bases). This CDR3 spans 12 amino acids. The V gene lost 8 bases and the J gene lost 2 bases, with 9 bases spanning the gap. Germline V gene data show CDR1 as SGHTA and CDR2 as FQGNSA. Here the CDR3 reads CASSTANYGYTF. DNA for the CDR3: TGTGCCAGCTCGACAGCAAACTATGGCTACACCTTC.